Listed below are T cell receptor beta chains from one sample, sequenced in a study of blood T cell repertoires in COVID-19. This table comes from immunoSEQ multiplex PCR, and its TCRdb copy is limited to in-frame clones, with some not included. The sample contains fewer than 130,000 clones, roughly 85% of which appear only once. The sample consisted of peripheral blood. Receptor source: a human donor in a cohort sampled during active COVID-19. Both conserved end residues are part of each CDR3. The order of the fields is J gene, V gene, clone size, D gene, CDR3 protein, CDR3 DNA. D genes are given only for firm matches. Clone sizes are given selectively: once, few, many, or a class where the clone is expanded.

TRBJ2-1 TRBV19 NA TRBD1 CASSIRTGYFNEQFF TGTGCCAGTAGTATCAGGACAGGCTACTTTAATGAGCAGTTCTTC
TRBJ1-1 TRBV10-3 NA TRBD1 CAISESGQGVFTEAFF TGTGCCATCAGTGAGTCTGGGCAGGGGGTTTTCACTGAAGCTTTCTTT
TRBJ1-5 TRBV28 NA NA CASSPSRVYEQPQHF TGTGCCAGCAGCCCTTCCAGGGTGTACGAACAGCCCCAGCATTTT
TRBJ2-7 TRBV18 once TRBD1 CASSTGQGAYEQYF TGTGCCAGCTCTACGGGACAGGGGGCCTACGAGCAGTACTTC
TRBJ1-2 TRBV7-9 NA NA CASSKGGEKGYTF TGTGCCAGCAGCAAAGGGGGGGAGAAAGGCTACACCTTC
TRBJ2-7 TRBV5-4 NA TRBD2 CASSPGTSGGYSYEQYF TGTGCCAGCAGCCCGGGGACTAGCGGGGGTTACTCCTACGAGCAGTACTTC
TRBJ2-1 TRBV9 once TRBD2 CASSAAGGRNEQFF TGTGCCAGCAGCGCCGCGGGGGGGCGGAATGAGCAGTTCTTC
TRBJ1-6 TRBV7-9 NA TRBD1 CASSSGTGDSPLHF TGTGCCAGCAGCTCCGGGACAGGGGATTCACCCCTCCACTTT
TRBJ1-6 TRBV13 NA NA CASSFAGNNSPLHF TGTGCCAGCAGCTTCGCGGGTAATAATTCACCCCTCCACTTT
TRBJ1-3 TRBV5-5 NA NA CASSFYRSNGNTIYF TGTGCCAGCAGCTTTTATAGATCCAACGGAAACACCATATATTTT
TRBJ1-1 TRBV10-1 NA NA CASSEAQGNTEAFF TGCGCCAGCAGTGAGGCACAGGGGAACACTGAAGCTTTCTTT
TRBJ2-1 TRBV5-6 NA TRBD2 CASSSTRGSSYNEQFF TGTGCCAGCAGCTCTACGCGGGGGAGCTCCTACAATGAGCAGTTCTTC
TRBJ1-1 TRBV7-2 NA NA CASSLWWGVTEAFF TGTGCCAGCAGCTTATGGTGGGGCGTCACTGAAGCTTTCTTT
TRBJ1-4 TRBV27 NA TRBD1 CASSLSTRGVSKSEKLFF TGTGCCAGCAGTTTATCAACCAGGGGGGTTAGTAAGAGTGAAAAACTGTTTTTT
TRBJ2-2 TRBV5-5 few NA CASSLALASTGELFF TGTGCCAGCAGCTTGGCTTTAGCGTCCACCGGGGAGCTGTTTTTT
TRBJ2-5 TRBV7-2 NA TRBD1 CASSAGQAEETQYF TGTGCCAGCAGCGCTGGACAGGCTGAAGAGACCCAGTACTTC
TRBJ1-5 TRBV7-8 NA TRBD1 CASSSGTGGPQHF TGTGCCAGCAGCTCCGGGACAGGGGGCCCCCAGCATTTT
TRBJ2-7 TRBV28 NA NA CASSFPAIGSPWTYEQYF TGTGCCAGCAGTTTTCCCGCTATCGGGTCCCCCTGGACCTACGAGCAGTACTTC
TRBJ1-2 TRBV7-9 few TRBD1 CASSLGSAGVGGSGYTF TGTGCCAGCAGCTTAGGCAGCGCTGGGGTAGGGGGCTCTGGCTACACCTTC
TRBJ1-5 TRBV6-6 NA NA CASSPEGASNQPQHF TGTGCCAGCAGTCCCGAAGGGGCAAGCAATCAGCCCCAGCATTTT
TRBJ1-2 TRBV5-1 once TRBD1 CASSSAPGQGAANYGYTF TGCGCCAGCAGCTCCGCACCGGGACAGGGGGCCGCTAACTATGGCTACACCTTC
TRBJ1-3 TRBV6-5 NA NA CASSSDAAGLGNTIYF TGTGCCAGCAGTTCGGACGCGGCAGGGCTAGGAAACACCATATATTTT
TRBJ2-5 TRBV5-1 NA NA CASSLTGHQPPQETQYF TGCGCCAGCAGCTTGACAGGACACCAACCACCCCAAGAGACCCAGTACTTC
TRBJ1-3 TRBV30 NA TRBD1 CACTRDSRNTIYF TGTGCCTGTACCCGGGACAGTCGAAACACCATATATTTT
TRBJ2-3 TRBV9 NA NA CASSVRPTDTDTQYF TGTGCCAGCAGCGTTCGACCGACAGATACAGATACGCAGTATTTT
TRBJ2-7 TRBV6-5 NA NA CASSYSIGLGSYEQYF TGTGCCAGCAGTTACTCAATCGGGTTAGGTTCCTACGAGCAGTACTTC
TRBJ2-1 TRBV24-1 NA TRBD2 CATSPSGGNNEQFF TGTGCCACCAGTCCAAGCGGGGGGAACAATGAGCAGTTCTTC
TRBJ2-5 TRBV5-4 NA TRBD2 CASSKKAGGRETQYF TGTGCCAGCAGCAAGAAAGCGGGGGGGCGCGAGACCCAGTACTTC
TRBJ2-7 TRBV27 NA TRBD1 CASSLAVTGYEQYF TGTGCCAGCAGTTTAGCGGTGACAGGGTACGAGCAGTACTTC
TRBJ1-2 TRBV27 NA TRBD1 CASRRDRAYGYTF TGTGCCAGCAGGAGGGACAGGGCCTATGGCTACACCTTC
TRBJ2-3 TRBV4-2 NA NA CASSQDPAGNTDTQYF TGTGCCAGCAGCCAAGATCCGGCGGGAAACACAGATACGCAGTATTTT
TRBJ1-2 TRBV29-1 once NA CSVEYGTVYGYTF TGCAGCGTTGAATATGGAACAGTATATGGCTACACCTTC
TRBJ2-7 TRBV2 NA TRBD1 CASGLRAGQGVGEQYF TGTGCCAGCGGACTCAGGGCGGGACAGGGCGTAGGTGAGCAGTACTTC
TRBJ2-2 TRBV4-1 NA TRBD1 CASSLYSPGQATLDTGELFF TGCGCCAGCAGCCTCTACTCCCCGGGACAGGCCACCCTGGACACCGGGGAGCTGTTTTTT
TRBJ2-3 TRBV27 NA TRBD2 CASSLREDSTDTQYF TGTGCCAGCAGTCTACGGGAGGACAGCACAGATACGCAGTATTTT
TRBJ1-2 TRBV2 NA NA CASSERGPANYGYTF TGTGCCAGCAGTGAGAGAGGGCCAGCGAACTATGGCTACACCTTC
TRBJ1-4 TRBV4-2 few NA CASSTGHTNEKLFF TGTGCCAGCTCCACCGGACATACTAATGAAAAACTGTTTTTT
TRBJ1-1 TRBV11-2 NA NA CASSLYAGNTEAFF TGTGCCAGCAGCTTATATGCCGGTAACACTGAAGCTTTCTTT
TRBJ2-3 TRBV19 NA TRBD1 CASSTDRDSTDTQYF TGTGCCAGTAGTACCGACAGGGACAGCACAGATACGCAGTATTTT
TRBJ1-2 TRBV29-1 NA TRBD1 CSAYQPGGEGGYTF TGCAGCGCCTACCAACCAGGGGGAGAGGGTGGCTACACCTTC
TRBJ2-2 TRBV3-1/TRBV3-2 NA NA CASSQVRANTGELFF TGTGCCAGCAGCCAAGTCAGGGCCAACACCGGGGAGCTGTTTTTT
TRBJ1-1 TRBV18 NA TRBD1 CASSPDRATEAFF TGTGCCAGCTCACCCGACAGGGCCACTGAAGCTTTCTTT
TRBJ2-1 TRBV2 NA TRBD2 CASKDTSGENEQFF TGTGCCAGCAAGGATACTAGCGGGGAAAATGAGCAGTTCTTC